The 6 T cell receptor beta chains below were found in one sample sequenced in a study of PD-1 blockade in classical Hodgkin lymphoma. Data came from immunoSEQ multiplex PCR; TCRdb stores just in-frame clones and leaves some out. This table has approximately 90,000 clones, nearly 85% appearing once. Time point of the sample: cycle 4 day 1 (C4D1), after less than seven weeks of nivolumab. Each patient's relapse followed autologous stem cell transplantation, and brentuximab vedotin exposure varied. The source was peripheral blood mononuclear cells (PBMCs), collected before the fourth cycle of nivolumab. The receptors shown here come from a human donor with classical Hodgkin lymphoma.

The CDR3 nucleotides are TGTGCCAGTAGTAAGGTCACCACAGGGTTCACTGAAGCTTTCTTT. This sequence encodes CASSKVTTGFTEAFF. V is TRBV19 and J is TRBJ1-1, with D perhaps TRBD1 (6 bases). CDR1 and CDR2 (germline): LNHDA, SQIVND (reference sequence). The CDR3 contains 15 residues. Trimming removed 4 bases at V and 4 bases at J, with 16 bases between.

The gene calls are TRBV28 and TRBJ1-5; possibly TRBD1 for D (5 bases). The V gene's germline CDR1 is MDHEN and CDR2 SYDVKM. This CDR3 has 13 residues. V lost 9 bases and J lost 3, with 12 bases in between. The CDR3 bases are TGTGCCAGTGGGGGGGTGCTCAATCAGCCCCAGCATTTT. This codes for CASGGVLNQPQHF. The whole variable domain, remainder taken from reference TRBV28 and TRBJ1-5, is DVKVTQSSRYLVKRTGEKVFLECVQDMDHENMFWYRQDPGLGLRLIYFSYDVKMKEKGDIPEGYSVSREKKERFSLILESASTNQTSMYLCASGGVLNQPQHFGDGTRLSIL.

Note on this clone: Likely a read error: the CDR3 ends without its conserved phenylalanine or tryptophan. The limits of the CDR3 on the DNA are not certain, so only TCRdb's listed CDR3 is given. The CDR3 sequence: CASSLRKGHD. This chain uses TRBV5-1 with TRBJ1-1; the table gives TRBD1 as D, unverified against the DNA. Germline values: CDR1 SGHRS, CDR2 YFSETQ. The CDR3 is made up of 10 amino acids, end residues included.

The chain couples TRBV5-1 to TRBJ2-1, with D perhaps TRBD2 (6 bases). The CDR3 runs to 14 residues. CDR1 is SGHRS, CDR2 YFSETQ, per germline. Trimming stripped 1 base from V and 10 bases from J, with 15 bases between. The CDR3 region has the DNA TGCGCCAGCAGCTTGACCGGGACTCGGGAAGAGCAGTTCTTC. It codes for CASSLTGTREEQFF.

The rearrangement uses TRBV29-1 and TRBJ1-2; 8 bases are shared with TRBD1. CDR3 length: 12 amino acids. The junction had 6 bases not matched to a gene; V was cut back by 5 bases and J by 7 bases. Germline CDR1 is SQVTM and CDR2 is ANQGSEA. This CDR3 is CSVQTGVAGYTF. In DNA, the CDR3 is TGCAGCGTTCAGACAGGGGTGGCTGGCTACACCTTC.

The chain is built from TRBV11-3 and TRBJ1-1; TRBD1 matches 7 bases. V lost 6 bases, J lost 1 base, and 11 bases stayed unmatched. The V gene's germline CDR1 is SGHNT and CDR2 YENEEA. The CDR3 runs 16 residues. The chain's CDR3 is CASRPIPGQQNTEAFF. In DNA form, the CDR3 reads TGTGCCAGCAGACCTATTCCGGGACAGCAGAACACTGAAGCTTTCTTT.